A single sample gave rise to the 20 T cell receptor beta chains below, sequenced in a study of blood T cells in healthy people across ages. Primers used in a second PCR of about 6 to 11 cycles were a sample-barcoded 5' primer and a J-beta primer mix. TCRdb reanalysed the 5' RACE reads using MiXCR and keeps one entry per CDR3 protein. This table has about a million distinct CDR3 sequences, roughly 47% appearing once. The sequenced sample consisted of blood. All receptors derive from a woman aged 60-70 years in good health.

This chain connects TRBV28 to TRBJ1-2; a weak D match, TRBD1 (5 bases). Germline V gene data show CDR1 as MDHEN and CDR2 as SYDVKM. The CDR3 length is 15 residues. Trimming left V 2 bases short and J 5 bases short, with 15 bases between. The CDR3 spells CASSLAGKTSYGYTF. Written as DNA, the CDR3 is TGTGCCAGCAGTTTAGCAGGGAAAACCTCGTATGGCTACACCTTC.

The chain couples TRBV20-1 to TRBJ2-5, with D maybe TRBD1 (6 bases). Germline V gene sequence: CDR1 DFQATT, CDR2 SNEGSKA (reference sequence). Trimming removed 0 bases at V and 3 bases at J, with 11 bases between. The CDR3 loop spans 14 amino acids. The CDR3 bases are TGCAGTGCTAGAGATCCAGGGGTCAAAGAGACCCAGTACTTC. Translation: CSARDPGVKETQYF.

The chain employs TRBV7-9 and TRBJ2-1, with D hard to call. The J call is doubtful: the DNA matches TRBJ2-7 better. This CDR3 has 15 residues. The germline V gene encodes CDR1 SEHNR and CDR2 FQNEAQ (reference sequence). DNA for the CDR3: TGTGCCAGCAGCTTAGGGGATGACTCCTACAATGAGCAGTACTTC. The encoded protein is CASSLGDDSYNEQYF.

The J gene is TRBJ1-1, the V gene TRBV28; unclear D gene. V lost 6 bases, J lost 7 bases, and 15 bases lay in between. The germline V gene has CDR1 MDHEN and CDR2 SYDVKM. The CDR3 has 13 residues. Here the CDR3 reads CASRADRGGEAFF. The CDR3 nucleotides read TGTGCCAGCAGAGCTGACCGAGGCGGTGAAGCTTTCTTT.

The rearrangement links TRBV29-1 to TRBJ2-3; D remains unclear. The CDR3 runs 15 residues. In germline, CDR1 is SQVTM, CDR2 ANQGSEA. Trimming took 4 bases from V and 0 from J, leaving 14 bases between them. The CDR3 spells CSVGVRRSSTDTQYF. The CDR3 nucleotides are TGCAGCGTTGGAGTGAGGCGGTCCAGCACAGATACGCAGTATTTT.

This clonotype came up a few times. The chain has TRBV20-1 and TRBJ1-2; D possibly corresponds to TRBD1 (6 bases). This CDR3 has 12 residues. Germline V gene data show CDR1 as DFQATT and CDR2 as SNEGSKA (reference sequence). The CDR3 protein is CSGRQGRERYTF. CDR3 sequence (DNA): TGCAGCGGCCGTCAGGGGCGGGAGCGCTACACCTTC.

This clonotype was counted only a few times. The V gene is TRBV7-8, the J gene TRBJ1-5; no firm D call. There are 16 residues in the CDR3. Germline CDR1 is SGHVS and CDR2 is FQNEAQ. V lost 4 bases to trimming and J lost 2 bases, with 15 bases between them. CDR3 amino acids: CASSSRTVRGNQPQHF. The CDR3 region has the DNA TGTGCCAGCAGCTCAAGGACTGTCCGGGGCAATCAGCCCCAGCATTTT. The full variable domain, in which reference TRBV7-8 and TRBJ1-5 provide the parts outside the CDR3, is GAGVSQSPRYKVAKRGQDVALRCDPISGHVSLFWYQQALGQGPEFLTYFQNEAQLDKSGLPSDRFFAERPEGSVSTLKIQRTQQEDSAVYLCASSSRTVRGNQPQHFGDGTRLSIL.

V gene TRBV3-1 combines with J gene TRBJ1-4; 8 bases align to TRBD1. J gave up 5 bases and V 6 bases, and 5 bases lay outside the gene matches. Germline CDR1 and CDR2: LGHDT and YNNKEL (reference sequence). This CDR3 is built from 14 residues. The CDR3: CASRMTGANEKLFF. The CDR3 DNA follows: TGTGCCAGCAGGATGACAGGGGCGAATGAAAAACTGTTTTTT.

This clonotype was seen only a few times. The rearrangement joins TRBV5-1 to TRBJ2-1; 9 bases fit TRBD2. The V and J ends lost 4 bases and 4 bases, in that order; junction bases with no gene match: 9. Germline V CDR1 and CDR2: SGHRS, YFSETQ. This CDR3 is built from 16 residues. For the CDR3, the DNA is TGCGCCAGCAGCACCACTCTAGCGGGGACGTACAATGAGCAGTTCTTC. It specifies CASSTTLAGTYNEQFF.

The chain has TRBV20-1 and TRBJ1-5; no clear D. Germline assignment: CDR1 DFQATT and CDR2 SNEGSKA (reference sequence). The CDR3 has 16 residues. Trimming pared 0 bases from V and 0 bases from J, leaving 12 bases between. The CDR3 DNA reads TGCAGTGCTAGAGATAAGGGTACGGATAGCAATCAGCCCCAGCATTTT. Residues: CSARDKGTDSNQPQHF.

This clonotype has only a few counts. The chain couples TRBV29-1 to TRBJ2-1, with 10 bases matching TRBD1. The CDR3 length is 13 residues. Germline V CDR1 and CDR2: SQVTM, ANQGSEA. V lost 5 bases to trimming and J lost 8 bases; unmatched junction nucleotides: 6. CDR3 amino acids: CSVLGQGSHEQFF. DNA for the CDR3: TGCAGCGTTTTGGGACAGGGGTCCCATGAGCAGTTCTTC.

The chain combines TRBV6-5 with TRBJ2-5; the match to TRBD1 covers 8 bases. CDR3 length: 16 residues. J gave up 5 bases and V 0 bases, and 8 bases lay outside the gene matches. CDR1 is MNHEY, CDR2 SVGAGI, per germline. CDR3 bases: TGTGCCAGCAGTTACTCGTGGACAGGGCTCGAGGAGACCCAGTACTTC. As protein: CASSYSWTGLEETQYF.

About this clonotype: A much larger clone lies one base from this, so it may be a read error. In DNA form, the CDR3 reads TGTGCCAGCAGCTTATATAGCTCTGGGGCCAACGTCCTGACTTTC. Amino acids: CASSLYSSGANVLTF. V and J are TRBV7-2 and TRBJ2-6; D gene unclear. Germline loops: CDR1 SGHTA, CDR2 FQGNSA. V was trimmed by 2 bases and J by 0 bases, leaving 5 bases between them. CDR3 length equals 15 residues.

The rearrangement links TRBV4-2 to TRBJ1-5, with 7 bases that match TRBD1. The CDR3 has 15 amino acids. After removal of 0 bases from V and 5 bases from J, the junction contained 4 bases not matched to a gene. Germline V gene lookup returns CDR1 LGHNA and CDR2 YNFKEQ. CDR3 sequence reads: CASSQDRGADQPQHF. As DNA, the CDR3 is TGTGCCAGCAGCCAAGACAGGGGGGCTGATCAGCCCCAGCATTTT.

This clonotype was detected only once. This chain links TRBV25-1 with TRBJ1-2, with TRBD1 identical over 7 bases. This CDR3 spans 14 amino acids. Per germline, CDR1 MGHDK and CDR2 SYGVNS. The V gene end was trimmed by 4 bases and the J gene end by 0 bases; junction bases not matched to a gene: 2. This chain's CDR3 is CASSVTGSNYGYTF. The CDR3 coding sequence is TGTGCCAGCAGTGTGACAGGGTCTAACTATGGCTACACCTTC.

The gene calls are TRBV28 and TRBJ2-3; the D gene is possibly TRBD2 (5 bases). Germline V gene lookup returns CDR1 MDHEN and CDR2 SYDVKM. This CDR3 contains 14 residues. Trimming took 4 bases from V and 7 from J, leaving 15 bases between them. The CDR3 bases are TGTGCCAGCAGTTCCCCCTGGGAGCAACATACGCAGTATTTT. This sequence encodes CASSSPWEQHTQYF. The full variable domain, in which reference TRBV28 and TRBJ2-3 provide the parts outside the CDR3, is DVKVTQSSRYLVKRTGEKVFLECVQDMDHENMFWYRQDPGLGLRLIYFSYDVKMKEKGDIPEGYSVSREKKERFSLILESASTNQTSMYLCASSSPWEQHTQYFGPGTRLTVL.

V usage is TRBV28 and J usage is TRBJ2-3; D gene unclear. With 3 bases removed from V and 6 bases from J, the gap between germline ends came to 10 bases. This CDR3 comprises 13 residues. Germline CDR1 is MDHEN and CDR2 is SYDVKM. CDR3 in amino acids: CASSFARVDTQYF. The CDR3 DNA is TGTGCCAGCAGTTTTGCCCGGGTGGATACGCAGTATTTT.

CDR3 nucleotide sequence: TGTGCCAGCAGTGCCGGGACTAGCGGGAGTAGTGAGCAGTTCTTC. As protein: CASSAGTSGSSEQFF. V usage is TRBV2 and J usage is TRBJ2-1; TRBD2 aligns across 14 bases. Trimming removed 4 bases from V and 9 bases from J; junction bases left unmatched: 5. CDR3 length equals 15 residues. Looked up from germline, CDR1 is SNHLY and CDR2 is FYNNEI.

Notes on this clonotype: Since no conserved phenylalanine or tryptophan closes the CDR3, a read error is the likely cause. This chain joins TRBV7-9 and TRBJ2-1, with D possibly called TRBD1 or TRBD2 (5 bases each). Trimming took 6 bases from V and 8 from J, leaving 14 bases between them. Germline assignment: CDR1 SEHNR and CDR2 FQNEAQ (reference sequence). This CDR3 is 13 amino acids long. The CDR3 reads CASRRDLGDEQFS. The CDR3 region has the DNA TGTGCCAGCAGACGGGACCTGGGCGATGAGCAGTTCTCC.

V is TRBV20-1 and J is TRBJ2-7; 10 nucleotides agree with TRBD2. The J call is in doubt because the DNA end fits TRBJ2-5 better. The CDR3 is 16 residues long. The V gene's germline CDR1 is DFQATT and CDR2 SNEGSKA (reference sequence). Here the CDR3 reads CSARDPSGRLGETQYF. In DNA form, the CDR3 reads TGCAGTGCTAGAGATCCTAGCGGGAGATTAGGGGAGACCCAGTACTTC.